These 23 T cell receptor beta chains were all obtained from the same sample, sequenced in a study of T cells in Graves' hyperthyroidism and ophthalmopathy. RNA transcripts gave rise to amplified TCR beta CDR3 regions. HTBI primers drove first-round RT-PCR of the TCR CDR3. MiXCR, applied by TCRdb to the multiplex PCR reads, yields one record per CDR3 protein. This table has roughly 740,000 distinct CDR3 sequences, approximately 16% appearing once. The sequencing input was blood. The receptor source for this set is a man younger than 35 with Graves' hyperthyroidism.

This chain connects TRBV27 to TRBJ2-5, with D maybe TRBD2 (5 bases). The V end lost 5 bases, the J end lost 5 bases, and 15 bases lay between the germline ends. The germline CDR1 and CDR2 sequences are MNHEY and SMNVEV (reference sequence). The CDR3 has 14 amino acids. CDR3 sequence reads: CASSPDAGEETQYF. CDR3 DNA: TGTGCCAGCAGTCCCGACGCCGGGGAGGAGACCCAGTACTTC.

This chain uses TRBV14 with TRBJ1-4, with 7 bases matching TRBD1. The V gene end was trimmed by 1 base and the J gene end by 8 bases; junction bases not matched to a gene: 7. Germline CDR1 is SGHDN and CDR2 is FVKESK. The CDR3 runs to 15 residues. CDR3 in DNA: TGTGCCAGCAGCCAAGCGACAGGGAGAGAGGAAAAACTGTTTTTT. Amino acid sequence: CASSQATGREEKLFF.

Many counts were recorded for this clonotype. The CDR3 nucleotides are TGTGCCAGCAGCTTTCGGACAGGGGGCTACGAGCAGTACTTC. Its translation is CASSFRTGGYEQYF. The rearrangement joins TRBV7-9 to TRBJ2-7; TRBD1 aligns across 10 bases. Germline lookup yields CDR1 SEHNR and CDR2 FQNEAQ (reference sequence). J lost 3 bases, V lost 3 bases, and 2 bases had no gene match. The CDR3 has 14 residues.

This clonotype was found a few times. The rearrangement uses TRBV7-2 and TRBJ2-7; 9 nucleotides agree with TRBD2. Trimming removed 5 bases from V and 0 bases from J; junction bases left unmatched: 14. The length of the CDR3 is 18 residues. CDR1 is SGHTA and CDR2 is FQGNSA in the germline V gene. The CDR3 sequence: CASSPLHLLAGGSYEQYF. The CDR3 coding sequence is TGTGCCAGCAGCCCCCTACACCTACTAGCGGGCGGCTCCTACGAGCAGTACTTC. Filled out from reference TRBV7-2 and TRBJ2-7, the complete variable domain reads GAGVSQSPSNKVTEKGKDVELRCDPISGHTALYWYRQSLGQGLEFLIYFQGNSAPDKSGLPSDRFSAERTGGSVSTLTIQRTQQEDSAVYLCASSPLHLLAGGSYEQYFGPGTRLTVT.

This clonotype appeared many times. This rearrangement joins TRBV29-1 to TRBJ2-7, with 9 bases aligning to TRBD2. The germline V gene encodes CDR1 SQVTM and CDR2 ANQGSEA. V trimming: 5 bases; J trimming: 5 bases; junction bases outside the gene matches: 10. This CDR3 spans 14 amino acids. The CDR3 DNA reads TGCAGCGTTCTAGGATTGGGACTAGCCCACGAGCAGTACTTC. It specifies CSVLGLGLAHEQYF.

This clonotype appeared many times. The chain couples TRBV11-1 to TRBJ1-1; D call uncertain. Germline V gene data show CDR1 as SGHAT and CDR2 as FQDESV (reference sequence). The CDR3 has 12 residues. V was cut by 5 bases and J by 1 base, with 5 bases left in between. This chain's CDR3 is CASSMKNTEAFF. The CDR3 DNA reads TGTGCCAGCAGCATGAAGAACACTGAAGCTTTCTTT.

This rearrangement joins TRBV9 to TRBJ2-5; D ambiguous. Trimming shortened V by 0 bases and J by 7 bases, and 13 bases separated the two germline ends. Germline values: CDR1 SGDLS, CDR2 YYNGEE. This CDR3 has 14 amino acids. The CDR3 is CASSVEAEPRTQYF. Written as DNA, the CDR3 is TGTGCCAGCAGCGTAGAGGCAGAGCCTCGGACCCAGTACTTC.

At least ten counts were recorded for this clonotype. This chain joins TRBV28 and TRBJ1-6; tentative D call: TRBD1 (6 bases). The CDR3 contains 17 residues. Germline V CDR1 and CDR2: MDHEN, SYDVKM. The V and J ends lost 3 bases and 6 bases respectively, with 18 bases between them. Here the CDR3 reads CASSFLERGALNSPLHF. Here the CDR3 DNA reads TGTGCCAGCAGTTTCCTTGAGAGGGGGGCCCTTAATTCACCCCTCCACTTT.

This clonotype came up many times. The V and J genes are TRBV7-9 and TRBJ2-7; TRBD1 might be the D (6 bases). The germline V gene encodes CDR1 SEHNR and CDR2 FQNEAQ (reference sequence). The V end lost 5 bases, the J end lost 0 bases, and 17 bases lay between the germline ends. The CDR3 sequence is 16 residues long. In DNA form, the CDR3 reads TGTGCCAGCAGCAAAACCGGGACACCTAGCTCCTACGAGCAGTACTTC. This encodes CASSKTGTPSSYEQYF.

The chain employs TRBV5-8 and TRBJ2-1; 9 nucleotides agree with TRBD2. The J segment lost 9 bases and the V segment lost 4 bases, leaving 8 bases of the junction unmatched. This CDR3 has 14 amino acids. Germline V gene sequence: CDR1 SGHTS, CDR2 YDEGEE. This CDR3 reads CASSLVAGEGEQFF. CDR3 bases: TGTGCCAGCAGCCTAGTAGCGGGAGAGGGTGAGCAGTTCTTC.

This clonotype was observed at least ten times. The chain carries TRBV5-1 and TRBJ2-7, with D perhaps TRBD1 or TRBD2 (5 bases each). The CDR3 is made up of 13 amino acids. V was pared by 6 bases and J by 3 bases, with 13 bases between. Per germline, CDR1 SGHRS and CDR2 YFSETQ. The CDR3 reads CASKLGVHYEQYF. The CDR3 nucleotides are TGCGCCAGCAAATTGGGGGTTCACTACGAGCAGTACTTC.

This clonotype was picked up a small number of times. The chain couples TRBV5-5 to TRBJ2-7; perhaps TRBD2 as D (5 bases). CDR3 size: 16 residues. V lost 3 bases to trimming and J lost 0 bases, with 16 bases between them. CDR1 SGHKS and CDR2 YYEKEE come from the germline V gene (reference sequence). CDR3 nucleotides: TGTGCCAGCAGCTCCGGACTGATTCCATCCTCCTACGAGCAGTACTTC. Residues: CASSSGLIPSSYEQYF.

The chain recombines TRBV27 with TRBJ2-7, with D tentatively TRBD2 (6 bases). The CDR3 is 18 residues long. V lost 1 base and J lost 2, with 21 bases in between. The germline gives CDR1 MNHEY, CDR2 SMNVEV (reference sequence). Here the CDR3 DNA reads TGTGCCAGCAGTTTATTTCGGGCGGCCGGGAGAATCCCCTACGAGCAGTACTTC. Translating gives CASSLFRAAGRIPYEQYF.

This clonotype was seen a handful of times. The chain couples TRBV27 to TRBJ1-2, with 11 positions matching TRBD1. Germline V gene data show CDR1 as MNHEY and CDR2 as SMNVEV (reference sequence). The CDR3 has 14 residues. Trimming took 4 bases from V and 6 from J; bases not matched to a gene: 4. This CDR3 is CASSSEDRGHGYTF. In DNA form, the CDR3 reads TGTGCCAGCAGTTCCGAGGACAGGGGGCATGGCTACACCTTC.

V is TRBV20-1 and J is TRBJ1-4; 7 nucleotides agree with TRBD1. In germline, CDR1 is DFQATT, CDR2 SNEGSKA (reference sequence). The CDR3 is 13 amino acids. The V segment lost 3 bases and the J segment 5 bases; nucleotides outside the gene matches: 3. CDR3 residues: CSARDRRNEKLFF. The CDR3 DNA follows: TGCAGTGCTAGGGACAGGAGGAATGAAAAACTGTTTTTT.

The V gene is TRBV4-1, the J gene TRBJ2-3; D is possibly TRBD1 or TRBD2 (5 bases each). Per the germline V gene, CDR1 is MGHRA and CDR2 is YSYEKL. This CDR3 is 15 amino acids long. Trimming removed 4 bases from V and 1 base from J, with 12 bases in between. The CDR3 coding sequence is TGCGCCAGCAGCCCCCGGGGCTGGGGCACAGATACGCAGTATTTT. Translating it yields CASSPRGWGTDTQYF.

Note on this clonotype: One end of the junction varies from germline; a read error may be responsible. The CDR3 spells CSIRAVGPKNIQYF. The CDR3 bases are TGTTCCATCAGGGCAGTCGGGCCCAAAAACATTCAGTACTTC. V gene TRBV10-3 combines with J gene TRBJ2-4; D perhaps matches TRBD1 (5 bases). The germline CDR1 and CDR2 sequences are ENHRY and SYGVKD. The CDR3 covers 14 residues.

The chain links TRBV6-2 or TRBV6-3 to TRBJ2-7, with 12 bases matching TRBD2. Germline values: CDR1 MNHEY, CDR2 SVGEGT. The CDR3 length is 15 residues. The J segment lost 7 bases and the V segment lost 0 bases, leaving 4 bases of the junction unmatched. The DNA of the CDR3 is TGTGCCAGCAGTTACTCACTAGCGGGAGGCGGTGAGCAGTACTTC. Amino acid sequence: CASSYSLAGGGEQYF.

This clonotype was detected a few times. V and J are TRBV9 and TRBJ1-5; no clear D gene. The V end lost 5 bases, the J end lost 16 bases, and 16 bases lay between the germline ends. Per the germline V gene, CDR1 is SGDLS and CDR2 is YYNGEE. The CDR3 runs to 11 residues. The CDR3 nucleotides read TGTGCCAGCAGACCGACATCCCATATTCATTTT. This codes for CASRPTSHIHF.

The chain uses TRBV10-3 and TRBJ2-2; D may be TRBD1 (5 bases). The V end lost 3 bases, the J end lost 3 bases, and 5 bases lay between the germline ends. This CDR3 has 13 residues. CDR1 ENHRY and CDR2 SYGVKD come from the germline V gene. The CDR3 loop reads CAISDRDTGELFF. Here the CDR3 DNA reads TGTGCCATCAGTGACAGGGACACCGGGGAGCTGTTTTTT.

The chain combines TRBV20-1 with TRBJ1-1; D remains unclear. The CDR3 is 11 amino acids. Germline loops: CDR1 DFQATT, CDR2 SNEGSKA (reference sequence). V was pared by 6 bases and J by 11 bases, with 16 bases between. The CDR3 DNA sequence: TGCAGTGCCAAGGGAGGCTTCGGGGCTTTCTTT. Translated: CSAKGGFGAFF.

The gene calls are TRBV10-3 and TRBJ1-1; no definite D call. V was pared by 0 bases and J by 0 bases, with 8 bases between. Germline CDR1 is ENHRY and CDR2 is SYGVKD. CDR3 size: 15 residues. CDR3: CAISESGTLNTEAFF. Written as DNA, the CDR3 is TGTGCCATCAGTGAGTCCGGCACTTTGAACACTGAAGCTTTCTTT.

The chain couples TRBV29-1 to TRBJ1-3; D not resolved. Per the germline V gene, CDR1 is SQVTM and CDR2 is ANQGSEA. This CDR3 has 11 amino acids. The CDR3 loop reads CIAGSGNTIYF. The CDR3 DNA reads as TGCATCGCCGGCTCTGGAAACACCATATATTTT.